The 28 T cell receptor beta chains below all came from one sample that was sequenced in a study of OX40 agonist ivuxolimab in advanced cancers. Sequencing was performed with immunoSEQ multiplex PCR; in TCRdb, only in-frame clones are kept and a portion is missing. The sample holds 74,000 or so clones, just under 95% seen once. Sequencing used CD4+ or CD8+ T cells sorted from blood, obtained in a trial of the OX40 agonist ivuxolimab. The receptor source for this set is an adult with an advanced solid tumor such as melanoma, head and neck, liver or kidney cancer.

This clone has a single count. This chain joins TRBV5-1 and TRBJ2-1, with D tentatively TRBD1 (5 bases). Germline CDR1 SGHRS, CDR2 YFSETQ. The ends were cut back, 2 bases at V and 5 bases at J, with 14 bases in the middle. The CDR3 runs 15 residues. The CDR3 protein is CASSLSGPPNNEQFF. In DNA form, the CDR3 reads TGCGCCAGCAGCTTATCAGGGCCACCAAACAATGAGCAGTTCTTC.

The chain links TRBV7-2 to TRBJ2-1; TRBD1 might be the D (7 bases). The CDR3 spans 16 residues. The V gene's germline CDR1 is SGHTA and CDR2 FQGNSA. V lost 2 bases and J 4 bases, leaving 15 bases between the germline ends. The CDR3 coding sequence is TGTGCCAGCAGCTTAAAGGGGAGGACAGGTTACAATGAGCAGTTCTTC. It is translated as CASSLKGRTGYNEQFF. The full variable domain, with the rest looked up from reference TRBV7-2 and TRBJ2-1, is GAGVSQSPSNKVTEKGKDVELRCDPISGHTALYWYRQSLGQGLEFLIYFQGNSAPDKSGLPSDRFSAERTGGSVSTLTIQRTQQEDSAVYLCASSLKGRTGYNEQFFGPGTRLTVL.

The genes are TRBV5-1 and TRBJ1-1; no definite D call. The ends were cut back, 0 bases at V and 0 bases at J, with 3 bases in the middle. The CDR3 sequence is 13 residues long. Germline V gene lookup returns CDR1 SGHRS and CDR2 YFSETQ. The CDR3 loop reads CASSLDVNTEAFF. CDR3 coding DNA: TGCGCCAGCAGCTTGGATGTGAACACTGAAGCTTTCTTT.

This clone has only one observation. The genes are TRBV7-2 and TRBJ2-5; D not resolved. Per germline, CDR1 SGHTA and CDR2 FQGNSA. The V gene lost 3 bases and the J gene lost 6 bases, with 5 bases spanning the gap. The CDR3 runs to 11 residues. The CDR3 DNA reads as TGTGCCAGCAGCTTTTCAAAGACCCAGTACTTC. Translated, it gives CASSFSKTQYF.

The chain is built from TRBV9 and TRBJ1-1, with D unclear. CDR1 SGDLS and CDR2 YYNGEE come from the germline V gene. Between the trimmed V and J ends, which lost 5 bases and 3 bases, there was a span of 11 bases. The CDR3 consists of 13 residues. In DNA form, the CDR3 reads TGTGCCAGCAGTAGGGATGATGACACTGAAGCTTTCTTT. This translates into CASSRDDDTEAFF. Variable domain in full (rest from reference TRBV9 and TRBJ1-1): DSGVTQTPKHLITATGQRVTLRCSPRSGDLSVYWYQQSLDQGLQFLIQYYNGEERAKGNILERFSAQQFPDLHSELNLSSLELGDSALYFCASSRDDDTEAFFGQGTRLTVV.

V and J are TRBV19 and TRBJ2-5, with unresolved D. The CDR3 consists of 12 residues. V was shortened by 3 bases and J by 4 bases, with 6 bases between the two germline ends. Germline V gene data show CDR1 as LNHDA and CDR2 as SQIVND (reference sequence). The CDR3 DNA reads TGTGCCAGTAGTATTTTAGGAGAGACCCAGTACTTC. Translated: CASSILGETQYF.

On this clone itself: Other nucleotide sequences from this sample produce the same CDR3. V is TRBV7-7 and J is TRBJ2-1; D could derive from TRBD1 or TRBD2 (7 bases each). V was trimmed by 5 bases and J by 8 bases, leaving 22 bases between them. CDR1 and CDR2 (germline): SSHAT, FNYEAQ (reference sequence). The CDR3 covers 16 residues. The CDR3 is CASSRLRGQGGDEQFF. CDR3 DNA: TGTGCCAGCAGCCGTTTAAGGGGTCAGGGGGGGGATGAGCAGTTCTTC.

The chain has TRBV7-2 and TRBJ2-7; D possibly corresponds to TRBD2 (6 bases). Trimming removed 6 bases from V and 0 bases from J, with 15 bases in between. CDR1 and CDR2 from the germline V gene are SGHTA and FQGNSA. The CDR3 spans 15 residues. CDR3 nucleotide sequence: TGTGCCAGCAGTCTAGGTAGCGGTAACTCCTACGAGCAGTACTTC. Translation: CASSLGSGNSYEQYF.

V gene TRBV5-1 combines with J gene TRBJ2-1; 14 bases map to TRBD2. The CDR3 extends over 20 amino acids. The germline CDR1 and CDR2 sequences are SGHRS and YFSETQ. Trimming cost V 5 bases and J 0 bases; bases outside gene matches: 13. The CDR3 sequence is CASRPGTSGSRTSSYNEQFF. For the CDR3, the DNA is TGCGCCAGCAGACCGGGGACTAGCGGGAGCCGAACCAGCTCCTACAATGAGCAGTTCTTC.

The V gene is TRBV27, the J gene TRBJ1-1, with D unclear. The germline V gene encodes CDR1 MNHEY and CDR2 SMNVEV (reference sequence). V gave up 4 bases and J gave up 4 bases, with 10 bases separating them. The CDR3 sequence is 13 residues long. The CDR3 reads CASSSVRSTEAFF. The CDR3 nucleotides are TGTGCCAGCAGTTCGGTGCGCAGCACTGAAGCTTTCTTT.

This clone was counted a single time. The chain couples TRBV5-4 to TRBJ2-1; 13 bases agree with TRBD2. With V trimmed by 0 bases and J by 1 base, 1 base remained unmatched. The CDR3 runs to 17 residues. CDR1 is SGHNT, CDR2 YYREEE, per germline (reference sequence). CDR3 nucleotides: TGTGCCAGCAGCTTGGGGGGACTAGCGGGATCCTACAATGAGCAGTTCTTC. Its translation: CASSLGGLAGSYNEQFF.

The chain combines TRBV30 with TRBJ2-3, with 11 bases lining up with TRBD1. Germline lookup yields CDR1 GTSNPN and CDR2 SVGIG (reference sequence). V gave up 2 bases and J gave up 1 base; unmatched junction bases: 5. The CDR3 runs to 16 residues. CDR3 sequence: CAWSIGGQGGTDTQYF. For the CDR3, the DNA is TGTGCCTGGAGTATCGGGGGACAGGGGGGCACAGATACGCAGTATTTT.

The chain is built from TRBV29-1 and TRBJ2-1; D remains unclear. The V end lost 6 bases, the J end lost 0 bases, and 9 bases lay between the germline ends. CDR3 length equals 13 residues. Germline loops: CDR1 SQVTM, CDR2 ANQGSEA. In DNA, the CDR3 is TGCAGCGTCACGCTTAGCTCCTACAATGAGCAGTTCTTC. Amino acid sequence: CSVTLSSYNEQFF.

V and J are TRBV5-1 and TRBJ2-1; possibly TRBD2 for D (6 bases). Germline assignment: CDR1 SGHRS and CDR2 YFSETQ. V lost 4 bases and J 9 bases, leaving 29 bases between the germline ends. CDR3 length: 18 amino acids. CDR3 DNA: TGCGCCAGCAGCATAAGACTCCTTGGAGGGACCTCTAGGGCTGAGCAGTTCTTC. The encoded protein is CASSIRLLGGTSRAEQFF.

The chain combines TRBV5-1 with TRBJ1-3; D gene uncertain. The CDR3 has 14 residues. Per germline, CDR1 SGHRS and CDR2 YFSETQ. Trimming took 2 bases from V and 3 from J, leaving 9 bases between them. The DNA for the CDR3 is TGCGCCAGCAGCTTCTCGGATGGTGGAAACACCATATATTTT. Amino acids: CASSFSDGGNTIYF.

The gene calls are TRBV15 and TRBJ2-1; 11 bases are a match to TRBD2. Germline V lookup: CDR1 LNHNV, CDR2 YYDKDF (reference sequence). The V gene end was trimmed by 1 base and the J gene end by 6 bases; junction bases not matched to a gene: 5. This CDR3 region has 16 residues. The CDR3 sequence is CATSRGSSGRLNEQFF. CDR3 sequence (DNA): TGTGCCACCAGCAGAGGATCTAGCGGGAGGCTCAATGAGCAGTTCTTC.

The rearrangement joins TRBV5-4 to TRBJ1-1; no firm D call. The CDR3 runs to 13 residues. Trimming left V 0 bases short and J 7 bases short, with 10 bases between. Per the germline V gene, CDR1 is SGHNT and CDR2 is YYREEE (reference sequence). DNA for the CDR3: TGTGCCAGCAGCTTGGCCCGTTTAGGTGAAGCTTTCTTT. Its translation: CASSLARLGEAFF. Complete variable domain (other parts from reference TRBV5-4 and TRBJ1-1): ETGVTQSPTHLIKTRGQQVTLRCSSQSGHNTVSWYQQALGQGPQFIFQYYREEENGRGNFPPRFSGLQFPNYSSELNVNALELDDSALYLCASSLARLGEAFFGQGTRLTVV.

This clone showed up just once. The CDR3 sequence: CASSQEPAGNTIYF. The CDR3 coding sequence is TGCGCCAGCAGCCAAGAACCTGCTGGAAACACCATATATTTT. This rearrangement joins TRBV4-3 to TRBJ1-3; D is uncertain. This CDR3 spans 14 amino acids. The V and J ends lost 0 bases and 2 bases respectively, with 5 bases between them. The V gene's germline CDR1 is LGHNA and CDR2 YSLEER.

CDR3 in DNA: TGTGCCAGCAGCTTAATTACAGGTTTCTCACCCCTCCACTTT. As protein: CASSLITGFSPLHF. The V gene is TRBV11-2, the J gene TRBJ1-6; TRBD1 might be the D (5 bases). CDR1 is SGHAT and CDR2 is FQNNGV in the germline V gene. The V end lost 2 bases, the J end lost 10 bases, and 12 bases lay between the germline ends. The CDR3 is made up of 14 amino acids.

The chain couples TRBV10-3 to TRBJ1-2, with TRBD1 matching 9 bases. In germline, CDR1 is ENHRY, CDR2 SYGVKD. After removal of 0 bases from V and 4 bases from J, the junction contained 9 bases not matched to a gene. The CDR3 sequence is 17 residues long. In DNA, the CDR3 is TGTGCCATCAGTGAGTCGACCGGACAGGGGAACAGCTATGGCTACACCTTC. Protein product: CAISESTGQGNSYGYTF.

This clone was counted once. For the CDR3, the DNA is TGTGCCAGCAGCCTTGGGACGGCTTATGGCTACACCTTC. Translation gives CASSLGTAYGYTF. This chain joins TRBV14 and TRBJ1-2; D may be TRBD1 (5 bases). CDR3 length equals 13 residues. Germline V gene lookup returns CDR1 SGHDN and CDR2 FVKESK. V lost 4 bases and J lost 5, with 11 bases in between.

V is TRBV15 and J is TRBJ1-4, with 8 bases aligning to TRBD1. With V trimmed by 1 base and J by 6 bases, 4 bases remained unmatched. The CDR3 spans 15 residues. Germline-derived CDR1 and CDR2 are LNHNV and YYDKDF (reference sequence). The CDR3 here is CATSRGQGADEKLFF. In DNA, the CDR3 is TGTGCCACCAGCAGAGGGCAGGGGGCGGATGAAAAACTGTTTTTT. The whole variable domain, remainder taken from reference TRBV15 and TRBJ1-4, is DAMVIQNPRYQVTQFGKPVTLSCSQTLNHNVMYWYQQKSSQAPKLLFHYYDKDFNNEADTPDNFQSRRPNTSFCFLDIRSPGLGDTAMYLCATSRGQGADEKLFFGSGTQLSVL.

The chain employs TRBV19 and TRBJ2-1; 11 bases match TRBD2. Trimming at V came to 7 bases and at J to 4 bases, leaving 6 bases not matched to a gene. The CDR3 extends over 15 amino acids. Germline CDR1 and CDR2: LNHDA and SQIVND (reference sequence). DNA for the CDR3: TGTGCCAGTAAAGGGACTAGCGGACATTACAATGAGCAGTTCTTC. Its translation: CASKGTSGHYNEQFF.

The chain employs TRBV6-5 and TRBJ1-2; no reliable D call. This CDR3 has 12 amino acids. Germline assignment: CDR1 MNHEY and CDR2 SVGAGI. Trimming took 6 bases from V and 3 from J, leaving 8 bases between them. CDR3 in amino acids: CASREADYGYTF. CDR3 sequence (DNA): TGTGCCAGCAGAGAGGCGGACTATGGCTACACCTTC.

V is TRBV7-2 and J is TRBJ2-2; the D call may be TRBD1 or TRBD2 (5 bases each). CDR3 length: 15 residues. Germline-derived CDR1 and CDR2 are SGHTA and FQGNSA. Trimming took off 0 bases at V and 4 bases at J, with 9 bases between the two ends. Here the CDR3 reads CASSLASGGTGELFF. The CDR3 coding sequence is TGTGCCAGCAGCTTAGCATCTGGGGGCACCGGGGAGCTGTTTTTT.

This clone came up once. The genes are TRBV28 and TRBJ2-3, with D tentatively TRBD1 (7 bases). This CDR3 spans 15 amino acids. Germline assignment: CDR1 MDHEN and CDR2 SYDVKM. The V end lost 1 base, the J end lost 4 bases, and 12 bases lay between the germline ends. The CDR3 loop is CASSLLARGADTQYF. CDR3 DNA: TGTGCCAGCAGTTTATTAGCCAGGGGGGCAGATACGCAGTATTTT.

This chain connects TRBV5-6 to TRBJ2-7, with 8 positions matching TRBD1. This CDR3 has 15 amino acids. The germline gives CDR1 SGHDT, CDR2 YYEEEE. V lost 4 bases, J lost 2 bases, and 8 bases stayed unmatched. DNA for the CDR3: TGTGCCAGCAGCAGATGGACAGGGCGTACCTACGAGCAGTACTTC. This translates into CASSRWTGRTYEQYF.

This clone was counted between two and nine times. Here the CDR3 DNA reads TGTGCCAGCAGTTTAATAGGACAGGGGAGTGAAAAACTGTTTTTT. This translates into CASSLIGQGSEKLFF. The chain carries TRBV28 and TRBJ1-4, with TRBD1 matching 9 bases. The V gene's germline CDR1 is MDHEN and CDR2 SYDVKM. V lost 2 bases, J lost 7 bases, and 5 bases stayed unmatched. The length of the CDR3 is 15 residues.